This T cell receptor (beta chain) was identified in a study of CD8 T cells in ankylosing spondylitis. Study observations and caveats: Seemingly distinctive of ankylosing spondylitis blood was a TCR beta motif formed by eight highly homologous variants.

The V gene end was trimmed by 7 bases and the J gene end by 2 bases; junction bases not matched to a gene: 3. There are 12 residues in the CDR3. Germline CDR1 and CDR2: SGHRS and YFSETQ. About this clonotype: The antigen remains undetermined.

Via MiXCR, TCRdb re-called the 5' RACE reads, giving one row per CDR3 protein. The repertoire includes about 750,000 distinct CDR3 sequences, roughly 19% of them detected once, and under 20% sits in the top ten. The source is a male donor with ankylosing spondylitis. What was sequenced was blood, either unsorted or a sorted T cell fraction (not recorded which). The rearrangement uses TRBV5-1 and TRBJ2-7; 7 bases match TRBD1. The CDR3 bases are TGCGCCAGCCGGGACAGCACCTACGAGCAGTACTTC. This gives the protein CASRDSTYEQYF.